This T cell receptor beta chain was sequenced for a study of blood T cell repertoires in COVID-19. Authors' processing steps: Reference gene primer amplification gave nucleated cell count estimates. The method was immunoSEQ multiplex PCR; TCRdb's version includes in-frame clones alone and lacks a portion of them. V, J and clone size derive from that table, while D and trimming were established from the DNA sequence. The sample carries fewer than 200,000 clones, around 67% recorded once. Trimming removed 7 bases at V and 7 bases at J, with 13 bases between. The CDR3 sequence is 12 residues long. Germline CDR1 reads MNHEY; CDR2 reads SVGAGI.

The genes are TRBV6-5 and TRBJ1-2, with D tentatively TRBD1 (5 bases). Sequences were obtained from peripheral blood. The sequence came from a woman at least 80 years old with acute or convalescent COVID-19. The DNA of the CDR3 is TGTGCCAGCAAAACAGGCGCTTCTGGCTACACCTTC. As protein: CASKTGASGYTF.